This entry features one T cell receptor beta chain sequence. No antigen is known for it. The table came from immunoSEQ multiplex PCR; TCRdb's copy has only in-frame clones and leaves some out. The table shows 40,000 to 55,000 clones, with approximately 95% occurring only once. These data belong to a study of graft-versus-host responses after intestinal transplantation. About the research overall: Uniformly, recipients were administered anti-thymocyte globulin induction with subsequent tacrolimus and steroids for approximately 3 years.

General study points: In recipient marrow, GvH clones were found, and some appeared first in ileum or blood. Circulating GvH clones peaking coincided with falling HvG clones soon after transplant.

The length of the CDR3 is 17 residues. Germline lookup yields CDR1 SGHAT and CDR2 FQNNGV. V dropped 2 bases and J dropped 1 base, with 17 bases sitting between them. The receptor was isolated from a human donor who was the organ donor for an intestinal transplant. Here the sequenced sample was unstimulated CD8+ T cells sorted from spleen or lymph node cells, taken before transplant. The chain couples TRBV11-2 to TRBJ1-1; a weak D match, TRBD1 (6 bases). DNA for the CDR3: TGTGCCAGCAGCTTATCTTCGACAGGTCTGGAGAACACTGAAGCTTTCTTT. Residues: CASSLSSTGLENTEAFF.